What follows are 32 T cell receptor beta chains derived from one specimen sequenced in a study of identical twins. TCRdb independently ran MiXCR on the 5' RACE reads; one entry per CDR3 protein. The sample yields roughly 1.6 million distinct CDR3 sequences, less than 35% seen once. The specimen sequenced was cord blood. The source of these receptors is a newborn girl in good health.

V and J are TRBV28 and TRBJ1-1; 7 bases map to TRBD1. The CDR3 loop spans 14 amino acids. In germline, CDR1 is MDHEN, CDR2 SYDVKM. With 7 bases clipped from V and 4 bases from J, the junction kept 9 bases outside the gene matches. This chain's CDR3 is CASTLTGSGTEAFF. The CDR3 coding sequence is TGTGCCAGCACCCTGACAGGGTCTGGCACTGAAGCTTTCTTT.

The V and J genes are TRBV20-1 and TRBJ2-4; 11 positions agree with TRBD1. Looked up from germline, CDR1 is DFQATT and CDR2 is SNEGSKA (reference sequence). J gave up 5 bases and V 5 bases, and 2 bases lay outside the gene matches. The CDR3 is 13 amino acids. This CDR3 reads CSASGQGENIQYF. CDR3 DNA: TGCAGTGCTTCGGGACAGGGGGAAAACATTCAGTACTTC.

This clonotype was recorded a few times. V gene TRBV24-1 combines with J gene TRBJ2-5; 8 bases are shared with TRBD2. From germline, CDR1 is KGHDR and CDR2 SFDVKD. The trim removed 1 base at V and 5 bases at J, leaving 5 bases unmatched. This CDR3 is 15 amino acids long. CDR3 DNA: TGTGCCACCAGTGATTTAACCGGGAGGGGTGAGACCCAGTACTTC. Encoded protein: CATSDLTGRGETQYF.

The CDR3 here is CASSKGGGLRATDTQYF. CDR3 DNA sequence: TGTGCCAGCAGCAAAGGGGGGGGGTTGCGGGCCACAGATACGCAGTATTTT. This chain connects TRBV28 to TRBJ2-3, with a weak D call TRBD2 (7 bases). The CDR3 sequence is 17 residues long. Germline-derived CDR1 and CDR2 are MDHEN and SYDVKM. V dropped 6 bases and J dropped 2 bases, with 21 bases sitting between them.

In its sample, this clonotype was seen many times. Mismatch with germline at one junction end may stem from a read error. V usage is TRBV7-2 and J usage is TRBJ2-5; a weak D match, TRBD1 (6 bases). Germline V gene lookup returns CDR1 SGHTA and CDR2 FQGNSA. The CDR3 is made up of 14 amino acids. CDR3: CASSLGGRGETQYF. DNA for the CDR3: TGCGCCAGCAGTCTAGGGGGAAGGGGAGAGACCCAGTACTTC. The full variable domain, in which reference TRBV7-2 and TRBJ2-5 provide the parts outside the CDR3, is GAGVSQSPSNKVTEKGKDVELRCDPISGHTALYWYRQSLGQGLEFLIYFQGNSAPDKSGLPSDRFSAERTGGSVSTLTIQRTQQEDSAVYLCASSLGGRGETQYFGPGTRLLVL.

The chain links TRBV12-3 or TRBV12-4 to TRBJ2-1; the D is unclear. V was trimmed by 6 bases and J by 2 bases, leaving 11 bases between them. This CDR3 region has 14 residues. DNA for the CDR3: TGTGCCAGCAGCCGACACCAAACCTACAATGAGCAGTTCTTC. Translation: CASSRHQTYNEQFF.

This clonotype was counted at least ten times. This chain joins TRBV25-1 and TRBJ2-1, with 7 bases that match TRBD1. This CDR3 region has 13 residues. V lost 5 bases to trimming and J lost 6 bases; unmatched junction nucleotides: 4. Germline CDR1 reads MGHDK; CDR2 reads SYGVNS. CDR3 bases: TGTGCCAGCAGTCAACCAGGGGGCAATGAGCAGTTCTTC. As protein: CASSQPGGNEQFF.

This chain joins TRBV19 and TRBJ2-7; D is tentatively TRBD1 or TRBD2 (5 bases each). V was pared by 4 bases and J by 5 bases, with 18 bases between. Germline V gives CDR1 LNHDA, CDR2 SQIVND (reference sequence). The length of the CDR3 is 15 residues. The CDR3 coding sequence is TGTGCCAGTAGTAATTGGGACCCCCATGGGGACGAGCAGTACTTC. Translation gives CASSNWDPHGDEQYF.

Regarding this clonotype: At one end, the junction sequence differs from germline, possibly due to a read error. The chain is built from TRBV9 and TRBJ2-3, with TRBD2 matching over 13 bases. The CDR3 runs 16 residues. The germline V gene encodes CDR1 SGDLS and CDR2 YYNGEE. CDR3 in amino acids: CASSSPLAGGPDAQYF. CDR3 sequence (DNA): TGTGCCAGCAGCTCACCACTAGCGGGAGGGCCAGATGCGCAGTATTTT.

This clonotype was recorded a few times. The rearrangement joins TRBV12-3 or TRBV12-4 to TRBJ1-6, with D maybe TRBD1 (6 bases). There are 14 residues in the CDR3. V was cut by 7 bases and J by 3 bases, with 10 bases left in between. CDR3 protein: CASNGGHYNSPLHF. DNA of the CDR3: TGTGCCAGCAACGGGGGACACTATAATTCACCCCTCCACTTT.

This chain uses TRBV14 with TRBJ2-7; 14 nucleotides align to TRBD2. This CDR3 has 21 residues. The V gene's germline CDR1 is SGHDN and CDR2 FVKESK. The V gene end was trimmed by 0 bases and the J gene end by 3 bases; junction bases not matched to a gene: 16. The CDR3 loop is CASSQDWFAGTSGRVGYEQYF. The CDR3 DNA reads as TGTGCCAGCAGCCAAGATTGGTTTGCGGGGACTAGCGGGAGAGTGGGCTACGAGCAGTACTTC.

This chain uses TRBV3-1 with TRBJ2-7; D is perhaps TRBD1 (6 bases). This CDR3 is built from 15 residues. The V gene's germline CDR1 is LGHDT and CDR2 YNNKEL (reference sequence). V gave up 4 bases and J gave up 3 bases, with 16 bases separating them. The DNA of the CDR3 is TGTGCCAGCAGCCGTCTAGGGGGAACTATCTACGAGCAGTACTTC. Its translation: CASSRLGGTIYEQYF.

The rearrangement links TRBV20-1 to TRBJ2-7; 8 bases align to TRBD1. Unmatched junction bases numbered 5, after V lost 4 bases and J lost 0 bases. CDR3 size: 14 residues. Germline values: CDR1 DFQATT, CDR2 SNEGSKA (reference sequence). In DNA form, the CDR3 reads TGCAGTGCTACCAGGACAGGGAGCTCCTACGAGCAGTACTTC. The encoded protein is CSATRTGSSYEQYF.

This clonotype was seen a handful of times. The chain carries TRBV29-1 and TRBJ2-1; TRBD2 might be the D (6 bases). The V gene lost 2 bases and the J gene lost 8 bases, with 10 bases spanning the gap. From germline, CDR1 is SQVTM and CDR2 ANQGSEA. The CDR3 spans 12 residues. CDR3 residues: CSVELASYEQFF. In DNA, the CDR3 is TGCAGCGTTGAACTAGCGAGTTATGAGCAGTTCTTC.

The chain employs TRBV28 and TRBJ1-4; D is possibly TRBD1 (6 bases). The CDR3 has 17 residues. Germline V gene sequence: CDR1 MDHEN, CDR2 SYDVKM. Trimming removed 8 bases at V and 8 bases at J, with 27 bases between. The DNA of the CDR3 is TGTGCCAGCCAACTCAACGCTCCTAGCGGGGGCGAGGAAAAACTGTTTTTT. The encoded protein is CASQLNAPSGGEEKLFF.

This chain uses TRBV4-1 with TRBJ1-6; TRBD1 agrees at 10 bases. Germline assignment: CDR1 MGHRA and CDR2 YSYEKL. V lost 0 bases to trimming and J lost 1 base; unmatched junction nucleotides: 3. The CDR3 has 18 amino acids. CDR3 amino acids: CASSQEGQGISYNSPLHF. Written as DNA, the CDR3 is TGCGCCAGCAGCCAAGAGGGACAGGGGATATCCTATAATTCACCCCTCCACTTT.

This chain links TRBV28 with TRBJ1-6; 8 bases fit TRBD1. Trimming cost V 2 bases and J 5 bases; bases outside gene matches: 2. The CDR3 sequence is 15 residues long. Germline V lookup: CDR1 MDHEN, CDR2 SYDVKM. The CDR3 DNA is TGTGCCAGCAGTTTAGGACAGGGACATAATTCACCCCTCCACTTT. Protein sequence: CASSLGQGHNSPLHF.

V and J are TRBV25-1 and TRBJ2-1; 9 bases line up with TRBD2. CDR1 is MGHDK, CDR2 SYGVNS, per germline. V shed 6 bases and J 6 bases; nucleotides not matched to a gene: 9. The CDR3 has 15 residues. Here the CDR3 DNA reads TGTGCCAGCAGATTAGCGGGAGCCCCCCGCAATGAGCAGTTCTTC. It codes for CASRLAGAPRNEQFF.

The V and J genes are TRBV28 and TRBJ1-2; no reliable D call. Trimming removed 6 bases at V and 4 bases at J, with 27 bases between. Germline CDR1 and CDR2: MDHEN and SYDVKM. CDR3 size: 18 residues. The CDR3 here is CASSTTVYGEGPLYGYTF. The CDR3 nucleotides are TGTGCCAGCAGCACCACGGTCTACGGGGAGGGCCCCCTCTATGGCTACACCTTC.

The V gene is TRBV5-1, the J gene TRBJ1-1; TRBD1 is a possible D gene (5 bases). This CDR3 has 13 amino acids. V was clipped by 0 bases and J by 8 bases, with 11 bases between them. Germline V CDR1 and CDR2: SGHRS, YFSETQ. CDR3 coding DNA: TGCGCCAGCAGCTTGGGGGGAGGGGTCGAAGCTTTCTTT. Its protein product is CASSLGGGVEAFF.

This clonotype was picked up one time. A much bigger clone sits one base away, suggesting this may be a read error. The chain couples TRBV10-3 to TRBJ2-1; 10 bases match TRBD2. The CDR3 covers 15 residues. Germline V gives CDR1 ENHRY, CDR2 SYGVKD. CDR3 bases: TGTGCCATCAGTGACCTAGCGGGAGCTTACAATGAGCACTTCTTC. It encodes CAISDLAGAYNEHFF.

V and J are TRBV7-9 and TRBJ2-1; D not resolved. Germline CDR1 reads SEHNR; CDR2 reads FQNEAQ (reference sequence). Trimming took off 2 bases at V and 8 bases at J, with 10 bases between the two ends. CDR3 length: 13 amino acids. The chain's CDR3 is CASSLLSWHEQFF. The CDR3, as DNA: TGTGCCAGCAGCTTATTGTCTTGGCATGAGCAGTTCTTC.

The V call is TRBV9, the J call TRBJ2-7; possible D gene TRBD2, 6 bases. V shed 0 bases and J shed 5 bases, with 15 bases lying between them. The CDR3 is made up of 15 amino acids. CDR1 and CDR2 (germline): SGDLS, YYNGEE. CDR3 in amino acids: CASSVEGLAIDEQYF. The CDR3 DNA is TGTGCCAGCAGCGTAGAGGGGCTAGCGATCGACGAGCAGTACTTC.

The gene calls are TRBV3-1 and TRBJ2-2; no firm D call. V lost 4 bases and J lost 4, with 13 bases in between. The CDR3 consists of 15 residues. Germline loops: CDR1 LGHDT, CDR2 YNNKEL (reference sequence). The CDR3 DNA sequence: TGTGCCAGCAGCCCACGCGGCGCCCCCACCGGGGAGCTGTTTTTT. Its translation: CASSPRGAPTGELFF.

This clonotype showed up many times. The chain joins TRBV4-2 to TRBJ2-3; 10 nucleotides match TRBD2. The CDR3 extends over 16 amino acids. Germline CDR1 LGHNA, CDR2 YNFKEQ. With 1 base clipped from V and 1 base from J, the junction kept 2 bases outside the gene matches. As DNA, the CDR3 is TGTGCCAGCAGCCAAGCCGGGACTAGCGGCACAGATACGCAGTATTTT. This sequence encodes CASSQAGTSGTDTQYF.

This clonotype has only a few counts. The CDR3 spells CASSQEGDLAGGLTDTQYF. Written as DNA, the CDR3 is TGTGCCAGCAGCCAAGAAGGCGACCTAGCGGGGGGGCTGACAGATACGCAGTATTTT. The chain has TRBV4-2 and TRBJ2-3; 12 positions match TRBD2. Germline values: CDR1 LGHNA, CDR2 YNFKEQ. V gave up 0 bases and J gave up 3 bases; unmatched junction bases: 10. CDR3 length: 19 residues.

Turning to this clonotype: The junction differs from germline at one of its ends, possibly a read error. The chain carries TRBV4-1 and TRBJ2-1, with a possible D match to TRBD2 (5 bases). The CDR3 spans 16 residues. Germline CDR1 and CDR2: MGHRA and YSYEKL. The CDR3 sequence: CASSHLIGRSGNGQFF. The CDR3 region has the DNA TGCGCCAGCAGCCATCTGATAGGGAGAAGCGGCAATGGGCAGTTCTTC.

This sequence joins TRBV21-1 and TRBJ1-6; TRBD1 is the table's D call, not checked against the DNA. TRBV21-1 is given as a pseudogene. The CDR3 length is 19 residues. DNA for the CDR3: TGTGCTAGCAGCAAAGGGTGGAAAGGGGCCAGGGGGCTTAATTCACCCCTCCACTTT. It codes for CASSKGWKGARGLNSPLHF.

The chain carries TRBV12-3 or TRBV12-4 and TRBJ2-1; 8 nucleotides match TRBD2. With V trimmed by 3 bases and J by 4 bases, 8 bases remained unmatched. The CDR3 runs 16 residues. The CDR3 loop reads CASSFPLREDYNEQFF. Written as DNA, the CDR3 is TGTGCCAGCAGTTTCCCCCTGCGGGAGGATTACAATGAGCAGTTCTTC.

This clonotype was seen ten or more times. The chain uses TRBV3-1 and TRBJ2-3; TRBD2 matches 7 bases. Per germline, CDR1 LGHDT and CDR2 YNNKEL (reference sequence). This CDR3 comprises 14 residues. Unmatched junction bases numbered 2, after V lost 1 base and J lost 4 bases. The CDR3 is CASSQGLASDTQYF. The CDR3 DNA reads TGTGCCAGCAGCCAAGGACTAGCCTCAGATACGCAGTATTTT.

V usage is TRBV7-2 and J usage is TRBJ2-1; TRBD2 matches at 7 bases. The CDR3 extends over 13 amino acids. Germline V gene data show CDR1 as SGHTA and CDR2 as FQGNSA. V lost 2 bases to trimming and J lost 8 bases; unmatched junction nucleotides: 3. The CDR3 DNA reads as TGTGCCAGCAGCTTAAGACGGGAGGATGAGCAGTTCTTC. Its translation: CASSLRREDEQFF.

V usage is TRBV7-2 and J usage is TRBJ1-1; the D is unclear. V was pared by 0 bases and J by 3 bases, with 11 bases between. This CDR3 region has 15 residues. Germline V gene sequence: CDR1 SGHTA, CDR2 FQGNSA. The CDR3 sequence: CASSLAQAWDTEAFF. CDR3 nucleotides: TGTGCCAGCAGCTTAGCCCAGGCTTGGGACACTGAAGCTTTCTTT.